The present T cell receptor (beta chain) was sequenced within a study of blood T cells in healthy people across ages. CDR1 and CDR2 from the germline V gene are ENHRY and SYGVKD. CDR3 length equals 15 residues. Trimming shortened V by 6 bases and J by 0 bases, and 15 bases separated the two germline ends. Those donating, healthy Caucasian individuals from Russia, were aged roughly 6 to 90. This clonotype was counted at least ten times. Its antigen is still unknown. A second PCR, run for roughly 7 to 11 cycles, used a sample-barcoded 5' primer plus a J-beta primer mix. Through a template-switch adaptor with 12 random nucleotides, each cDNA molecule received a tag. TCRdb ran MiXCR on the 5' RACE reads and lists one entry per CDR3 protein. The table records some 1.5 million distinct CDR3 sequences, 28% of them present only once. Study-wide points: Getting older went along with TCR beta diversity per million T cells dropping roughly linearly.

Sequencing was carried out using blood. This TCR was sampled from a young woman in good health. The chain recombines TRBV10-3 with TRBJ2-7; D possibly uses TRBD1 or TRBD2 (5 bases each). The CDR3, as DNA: TGTGCCATCAGCTCGGGACCGCCAAGCTCCTACGAGCAGTACTTC. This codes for CAISSGPPSSYEQYF.